Below are 21 T cell receptor beta chains sequenced from a single sample in a study of blood T cell repertoires in COVID-19. Method: immunoSEQ multiplex PCR; TCRdb's copy keeps in-frame clones and lacks some. The top ten clones hold about 17% of a sample with some 65,000 clones, approximately 86% of them seen once. The specimen was peripheral blood. These receptors originate from a man aged 35-49 years with COVID-19, enrolled during active disease.

The chain joins TRBV3-1 (or the pseudogene TRBV3-2) to TRBJ1-5, with 7 bases fitting TRBD1. From germline, CDR1 is LGHDT and CDR2 YNNKEL (reference sequence). This CDR3 comprises 15 residues. After removal of 2 bases from V and 2 bases from J, the junction contained 3 bases not matched to a gene. The CDR3 bases are TGTGCCAGCAGCCAACGACAGGGAGGCAATCAGCCCCAGCATTTT. Translating it yields CASSQRQGGNQPQHF.

This rearrangement joins TRBV5-1 to TRBJ2-1, with 15 bases aligning to TRBD2. Germline lookup yields CDR1 SGHRS and CDR2 YFSETQ. The CDR3 is 19 residues long. V trimming: 4 bases; J trimming: 6 bases; junction bases outside the gene matches: 14. CDR3 sequence (DNA): TGCGCCAGCAGCGGGAATTTGGGGACTAGCGGGGGGTCGGGCAATGAGCAGTTCTTC. The encoded protein is CASSGNLGTSGGSGNEQFF.

This clone appeared a single time. This chain connects TRBV6-2 or TRBV6-3 to TRBJ1-1; D gene unclear. V lost 2 bases and J lost 0, with 16 bases in between. Looked up from germline, CDR1 is MNHEY and CDR2 is SVGEGT. The CDR3 spans 17 residues. CDR3 residues: CASSYDREPTLNTEAFF. DNA for the CDR3: TGTGCCAGCAGTTACGATAGGGAGCCTACGTTGAACACTGAAGCTTTCTTT.

The chain uses TRBV27 and TRBJ2-1, with TRBD2 matching 14 bases. This CDR3 comprises 16 residues. The trim removed 6 bases at V and 2 bases at J, leaving 3 bases unmatched. Germline CDR1 MNHEY, CDR2 SMNVEV (reference sequence). Written as DNA, the CDR3 is TGTGCCAGCAGACGGACTAGCGGGGGGACCTACAATGAGCAGTTCTTC. This translates into CASRRTSGGTYNEQFF.

The chain couples TRBV28 to TRBJ2-3, with D perhaps matching TRBD2 (6 bases). CDR3 length equals 16 residues. Germline V lookup: CDR1 MDHEN, CDR2 SYDVKM. Deletions cut 3 bases from V and 0 bases from J, with 13 bases between. The CDR3 loop is CASSLIGGTSTDTQYF. For the CDR3, the DNA is TGTGCCAGCAGTTTGATCGGGGGAACCAGCACAGATACGCAGTATTTT. Full variable domain (missing parts from reference TRBV28 and TRBJ2-3): DVKVTQSSRYLVKRTGEKVFLECVQDMDHENMFWYRQDPGLGLRLIYFSYDVKMKEKGDIPEGYSVSREKKERFSLILESASTNQTSMYLCASSLIGGTSTDTQYFGPGTRLTVL.

This clone was seen only a few times. This chain joins TRBV3-1 (or the pseudogene TRBV3-2) and TRBJ2-3; D is undetermined. The V and J ends lost 1 base and 0 bases respectively, with 2 bases between them. Germline CDR1 is LGHDT and CDR2 is YNNKEL (reference sequence). The CDR3 has 13 residues. The CDR3 sequence: CASSQASTDTQYF. DNA for the CDR3: TGTGCCAGCAGCCAAGCAAGCACAGATACGCAGTATTTT.

V gene TRBV3-1 (or the pseudogene TRBV3-2) combines with J gene TRBJ2-2; D may be TRBD1 (6 bases). Per germline, CDR1 LGHDT and CDR2 YNNKEL (reference sequence). Trimming took off 0 bases at V and 3 bases at J, with 17 bases between the two ends. CDR3 length: 18 residues. The CDR3 sequence is CASSQEFLRQVYTGELFF. The CDR3 DNA reads as TGTGCCAGCAGCCAAGAATTCCTTAGACAGGTTTACACCGGGGAGCTGTTTTTT.

V is TRBV27 and J is TRBJ2-7, with D perhaps matching TRBD1 (6 bases). Trimming stripped 4 bases from V and 2 bases from J, with 12 bases between. Germline V gene data show CDR1 as MNHEY and CDR2 as SMNVEV (reference sequence). The CDR3 runs to 14 residues. The CDR3 protein is CASSSHREPYEQYF. Written as DNA, the CDR3 is TGTGCCAGCAGTTCCCACAGGGAGCCCTACGAGCAGTACTTC.

The J gene is TRBJ1-3, the V gene TRBV5-1; TRBD1 matches at 10 bases. With 0 bases clipped from V and 0 bases from J, the junction kept 3 bases outside the gene matches. This CDR3 is 17 amino acids long. Germline V gives CDR1 SGHRS, CDR2 YFSETQ. CDR3 nucleotides: TGCGCCAGCAGCTTGGGACAGGGGGCTTTCTCTGGAAACACCATATATTTT. It translates to CASSLGQGAFSGNTIYF.

This clone was seen once. This sequence joins TRBV4-1 and TRBJ1-1, with 10 bases that match TRBD1. Germline lookup yields CDR1 MGHRA and CDR2 YSYEKL. There are 16 residues in the CDR3. V was pared by 0 bases and J by 5 bases, with 6 bases of the junction left unmatched. CDR3 residues: CASSQDGTGERTEAFF. The CDR3 DNA reads as TGCGCCAGCAGCCAAGACGGGACAGGGGAGAGGACTGAAGCTTTCTTT.

V usage is TRBV30 and J usage is TRBJ1-1; D remains ambiguous. This CDR3 spans 14 amino acids. V gave up 4 bases and J gave up 4 bases, with 16 bases separating them. In germline, CDR1 is GTSNPN, CDR2 SVGIG (reference sequence). The CDR3 spells CAWTWARGGTEAFF. The CDR3 region has the DNA TGTGCCTGGACATGGGCCCGGGGAGGCACTGAAGCTTTCTTT.

The rearrangement links TRBV30 to TRBJ1-2, with D perhaps matching TRBD1 (6 bases). The CDR3 consists of 15 residues. V gave up 4 bases and J gave up 10 bases, with 25 bases separating them. Germline V lookup: CDR1 GTSNPN, CDR2 SVGIG (reference sequence). CDR3 nucleotide sequence: TGTGCCTGGACCCCGGGAGGGGGGAACGCTTTTGACTACACCTTC. Amino acids: CAWTPGGGNAFDYTF.

This chain connects TRBV11-2 to TRBJ2-1, with 7 bases matching TRBD1. V lost 3 bases, J lost 3 bases, and 5 bases stayed unmatched. CDR1 and CDR2 (germline): SGHAT, FQNNGV. The CDR3 is made up of 15 amino acids. CDR3 region: CASSLGQGVYNEQFF. The CDR3, as DNA: TGTGCCAGCAGCTTGGGTCAGGGGGTCTACAATGAGCAGTTCTTC.

The table lists this clone with a count of one. The chain links TRBV5-1 to TRBJ2-5, with a tentative D call TRBD2 (5 bases). V lost 0 bases to trimming and J lost 1 base, with 13 bases between them. Germline CDR1 and CDR2: SGHRS and YFSETQ. The CDR3 is 16 residues long. For the CDR3, the DNA is TGCGCCAGCAGCTTGGTAGGCCCGGGAACCCAAGAGACCCAGTACTTC. Translation gives CASSLVGPGTQETQYF.

This chain uses TRBV7-2 with TRBJ2-5; 11 bases are shared with TRBD2. Trimming took 2 bases from V and 6 from J; bases not matched to a gene: 5. Germline-derived CDR1 and CDR2 are SGHTA and FQGNSA. This CDR3 is 15 amino acids long. CDR3: CASSLSSGGAKTQYF. The CDR3 nucleotides are TGTGCCAGCAGCTTAAGTAGCGGGGGGGCCAAGACCCAGTACTTC.

This chain connects TRBV5-1 to TRBJ1-4; D unresolved. This CDR3 contains 16 residues. Trimming took 0 bases from V and 5 from J, leaving 14 bases between them. Germline V CDR1 and CDR2: SGHRS, YFSETQ. The CDR3 sequence: CASSLGAETLNEKLFF. In DNA, the CDR3 is TGCGCCAGCAGCTTGGGGGCAGAAACGCTAAATGAAAAACTGTTTTTT.

The V call is TRBV20-1, the J call TRBJ1-2; D is unclear. Germline V CDR1 and CDR2: DFQATT, SNEGSKA (reference sequence). Deletions cut 5 bases from V and 6 bases from J, with 10 bases between. This CDR3 contains 11 residues. This chain's CDR3 is CSAPRAHGYTF. The CDR3 bases are TGCAGTGCTCCCCGCGCCCATGGCTACACCTTC.

The chain joins TRBV19 to TRBJ1-1; D is perhaps TRBD1 (5 bases). Trimming cost V 6 bases and J 5 bases, with 16 bases left between them. The CDR3 runs to 14 residues. CDR1 is LNHDA and CDR2 is SQIVND in the germline V gene (reference sequence). The CDR3 DNA is TGTGCCAGTAGAAAACCGGGGGTGGGGACTGAAGCTTTCTTT. Protein product: CASRKPGVGTEAFF.

The rearrangement links TRBV10-3 to TRBJ1-6; possible D gene TRBD1, 6 bases. Per the germline V gene, CDR1 is ENHRY and CDR2 is SYGVKD. The length of the CDR3 is 12 residues. Trimming removed 6 bases at V and 6 bases at J, with 6 bases between. DNA of the CDR3: TGTGCCATCAGGGACAGTAATTCACCCCTCCACTTT. The encoded protein is CAIRDSNSPLHF.

This clone was counted a single time. The rearrangement links TRBV30 to TRBJ2-4; weak D call: TRBD1 (7 bases). From germline, CDR1 is GTSNPN and CDR2 SVGIG (reference sequence). Trimming left V 1 base short and J 6 bases short, with 13 bases between. CDR3 length equals 14 residues. The CDR3 spells CAWSAEGALNIQYF. CDR3 in DNA: TGTGCCTGGAGTGCGGAGGGGGCCTTAAACATTCAGTACTTC.

For the CDR3, the DNA is TGTGCCAGCAGCCAATACACTGAAGCTTTCTTT. Its translation is CASSQYTEAFF. The chain employs TRBV13 and TRBJ1-1; D ambiguous. Trimming cost V 5 bases and J 3 bases, with 4 bases left between them. Per the germline V gene, CDR1 is PRHDT and CDR2 is FYEKMQ (reference sequence). This CDR3 has 11 amino acids.